This TCR beta chain was captured by sequencing in a study of brain T cells in children with intractable seizures. The protocol was immunoSEQ multiplex PCR, while the TCRdb copy is restricted to in-frame clones and leaves out a portion. This sample has 60,000 to 65,000 clones, with roughly 95% found just once. Details on this clone: The antigen remains unidentified.

The CDR3 runs 14 residues. The V gene's germline CDR1 is MNHNY and CDR2 SVGAGI (reference sequence). With 0 bases clipped from V and 12 bases from J, the junction kept 6 bases outside the gene matches. Sequencing was limited to surgery cases with top T cell transcript signatures in brain tissue. Patients received at least one anti-epileptic drug before surgery. The study's findings and limits: Absence of clones before surgery may stem from lower sequencing depth. Patients' HCMV serostatus was unknown; virus specificity rests on CDR3 similarity alone.

The clonotype comes from a boy in the first two years of life with focal cortical dysplasia and intractable seizures. The specimen was peripheral blood, collected at surgery. The genes are TRBV6-6 and TRBJ2-3, with 10 bases matching TRBD2. The CDR3 nucleotides read TGTGCCAGCAGTTACTCGAGGCTAGCGGGAGTTCAGTATTTT. Its protein product is CASSYSRLAGVQYF.